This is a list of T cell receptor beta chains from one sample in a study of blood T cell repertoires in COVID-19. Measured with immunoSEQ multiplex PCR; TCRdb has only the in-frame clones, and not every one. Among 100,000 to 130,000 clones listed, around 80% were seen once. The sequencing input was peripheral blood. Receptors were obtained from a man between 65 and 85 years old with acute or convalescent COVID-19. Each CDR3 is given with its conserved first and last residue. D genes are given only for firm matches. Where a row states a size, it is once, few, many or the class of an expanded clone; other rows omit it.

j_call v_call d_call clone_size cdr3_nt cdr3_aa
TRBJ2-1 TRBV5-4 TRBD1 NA TGTGCCAGCAGCCCCGAAGGGGGCACCTACAATGAGCAGTTCTTC CASSPEGGTYNEQFF
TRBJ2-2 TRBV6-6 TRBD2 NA TGTGCCAGCAGCCGAGCCTCTGGACTAGCCAACACCGGGGAGCTGTTTTTT CASSRASGLANTGELFF
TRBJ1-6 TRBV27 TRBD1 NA TGTGCCAGCAGTTTCTGGGACAGGGAAAATTCACCCCTCCACTTT CASSFWDRENSPLHF
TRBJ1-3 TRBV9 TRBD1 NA TGTGCCAGCAGCCGTGGTGGACAGGGGCTATTTAACACCATATATTTT CASSRGGQGLFNTIYF
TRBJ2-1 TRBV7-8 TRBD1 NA TGTGCCAGCAGCTTCGCACCCCCGGGACAGGGTAATGAGCAGTTCTTC CASSFAPPGQGNEQFF
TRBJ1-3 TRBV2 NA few TGTGCCAGCAGTTACCAGGACAGCTCTGGAAACACCATATATTTT CASSYQDSSGNTIYF
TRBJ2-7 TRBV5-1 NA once TGCGCCAGCAGCTTTCAGGGGCAGGTTACCTACGAGCAGTACTTC CASSFQGQVTYEQYF
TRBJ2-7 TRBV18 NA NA TGTGCCAGCTCACCGGACGGGATATACGAGCAGTACTTC CASSPDGIYEQYF
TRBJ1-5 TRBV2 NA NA TGTGCCAGCAGTGAATACTGGAGCAATCAGCCCCAGCATTTT CASSEYWSNQPQHF
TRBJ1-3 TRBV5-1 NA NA TGCGCCAGCAGCCGGGGGGATAGCTCTGGAAACACCATATATTTT CASSRGDSSGNTIYF
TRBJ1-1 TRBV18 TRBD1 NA TGTGCCAGCTCACCGACACCGGGACAGGGCGTAGGTGGCACTGAAGCTTTCTTT CASSPTPGQGVGGTEAFF
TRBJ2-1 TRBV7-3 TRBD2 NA TGTGCCAGCAGTTTCAGCGGGGGTACCGATAATGAGCAGTTCTTC CASSFSGGTDNEQFF
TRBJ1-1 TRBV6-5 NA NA TGTGCCACAGTCCCCTCTATTCCGGGAAAGACTGAAGCTTTCTTT CATVPSIPGKTEAFF
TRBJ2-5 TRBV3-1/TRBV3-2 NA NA TGTGCCAGCAGCCAAGTCGCAGGGGTAGAGACCCAGTACTTC CASSQVAGVETQYF
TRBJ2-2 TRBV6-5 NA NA TGTGCCAGTCCCTCCCCGGGGTTCTCCGGGGAGCTGTTTTTT CASPSPGFSGELFF
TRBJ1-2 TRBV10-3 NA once TGTGCCATCAGTGCCGGGGCGGGAAATGGCTACACCTTC CAISAGAGNGYTF
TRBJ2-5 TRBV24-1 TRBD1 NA TGTGCCACCAGTGACAGCCGGGACAGAGTACTAACCCAGTACTTC CATSDSRDRVLTQYF
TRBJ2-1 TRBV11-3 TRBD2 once TGTGCCAGCAGCTCTACCGGGACTAGCGGCAATGAGCAGTTCTTC CASSSTGTSGNEQFF
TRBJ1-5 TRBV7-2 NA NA TGTGCCAGCAGCCCCCCGGGAAGGAATCAGCCCCAGCATTTT CASSPPGRNQPQHF
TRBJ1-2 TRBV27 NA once TGTGCCACCCGCGCGGGCGACTATGGCTACACCTTC CATRAGDYGYTF
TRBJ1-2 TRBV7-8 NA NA TGTGCCAGCAGCTTAGGACACCGGAACTATGGCTACACCTTC CASSLGHRNYGYTF
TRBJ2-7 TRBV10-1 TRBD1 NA TGCGCCAGCAGTGGTACAGGGGGCTTCGAGCAGTACTTC CASSGTGGFEQYF
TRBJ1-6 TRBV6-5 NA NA TGTGCCAGCAGTTCCCCCGGGGATAGTTCACCCCTCCACTTT CASSSPGDSSPLHF
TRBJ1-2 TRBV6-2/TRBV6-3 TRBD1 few TGTGCCAGCAACCCGACAGGGAACTATGGCTACACCTTC CASNPTGNYGYTF
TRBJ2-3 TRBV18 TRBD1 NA TGTGCCAGCTCTCGCGGACAGGGGGGAAGCACAGATACGCAGTATTTT CASSRGQGGSTDTQYF
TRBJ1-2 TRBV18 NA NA TGTGCCAGCTCACTGAACGAGAATGCTGGCTACACCTTC CASSLNENAGYTF
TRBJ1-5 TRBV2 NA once TGTGCCAGCAAGGCCGCCGAGGTGGGCAATCAGCCCCAGCATTTT CASKAAEVGNQPQHF
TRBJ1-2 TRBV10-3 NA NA TGTGCCATCAGATTTGACAGGACTAACTATGGCTACACCTTC CAIRFDRTNYGYTF
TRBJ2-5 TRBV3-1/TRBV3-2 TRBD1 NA TGTGCCAGCAGCCAAGATCAGGGGGCGAAGACCCAGTACTTC CASSQDQGAKTQYF
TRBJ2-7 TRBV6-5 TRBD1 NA TGTGCCAGCAGATGGGGACAGTACGCTGGCGAGCAGTACTTC CASRWGQYAGEQYF
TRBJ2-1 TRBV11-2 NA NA TGTGCCAGCACCTTCGGTCCTCTCGGGAATGAGCAGTTCTTC CASTFGPLGNEQFF
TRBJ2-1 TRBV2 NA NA TGTGCCAGCAGGCTTGAGGAGCAGTTCTTC CASRLEEQFF
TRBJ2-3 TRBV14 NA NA TGTGCCAGCAGCCAAGAGGCGTTGGGGCGCGGAATTGAAGATACGCAGTATTTT CASSQEALGRGIEDTQYF
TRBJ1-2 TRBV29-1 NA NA TGCAGCGCCGGGGACATCTATGGCTACACCTTC CSAGDIYGYTF
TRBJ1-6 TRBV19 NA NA TGTGCCAGTAGTACCCAACGGGAGGGAATCTATAATTCACCCCTCCACTTT CASSTQREGIYNSPLHF
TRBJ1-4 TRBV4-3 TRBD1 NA TGCGCCAGCAGCCTGGGACAGGGGCAGGAAAAACTGTTTTTT CASSLGQGQEKLFF
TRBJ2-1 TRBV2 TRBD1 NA TGTGCCAGCATTCGGACAGGGATCTACAATGAGCAGTTCTTC CASIRTGIYNEQFF
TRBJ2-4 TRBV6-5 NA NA TGTGCCAGCAGTTACTCGCCAGGTGAAAACATTCAGTACTTC CASSYSPGENIQYF
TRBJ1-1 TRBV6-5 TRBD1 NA TGTGCCAGCAGTTATTTTTGGGCAGGGGGAGGCACTGAAGCTTTCTTT CASSYFWAGGGTEAFF
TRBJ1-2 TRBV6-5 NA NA TGTGCCAGCAGGAGAACTAACTATGGCTACACCTTC CASRRTNYGYTF
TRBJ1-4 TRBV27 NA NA TGTGCCAGCGCAGGGAGGTGGACTAATGAAAAACTGTTTTTT CASAGRWTNEKLFF
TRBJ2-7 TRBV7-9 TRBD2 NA TGTGCCAGCAGCTTAGGACCCGCCGGCGGGGGGGCCGTAAAGTACTTC CASSLGPAGGGAVKYF
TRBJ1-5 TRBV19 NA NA TGTGCCAGTTCCCCTACAGGGTTGGTTCATCAGCCCCAGCATTTT CASSPTGLVHQPQHF
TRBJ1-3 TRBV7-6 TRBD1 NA TGTGCCAGCAGCACACGACAGGGTGGCACTGGAAACACCATATATTTT CASSTRQGGTGNTIYF
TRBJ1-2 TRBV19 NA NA TGTGCCAGTAGTATTAGCGGGATTACCCCTAATGGCTACACCTTC CASSISGITPNGYTF
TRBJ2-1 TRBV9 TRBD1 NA TGTGCCAGCAGCCCCGGTCCGGGACAGGGAATCTTC CASSPGPGQGIF
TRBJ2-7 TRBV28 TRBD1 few TGTGCCAGCAGTTTACCTGGGACAGGGGATTCCTACGAGCAGTACTTC CASSLPGTGDSYEQYF
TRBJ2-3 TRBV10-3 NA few TGTGCCATCAGTGAGTCGACTGGGTTCACAGATACGCAGTATTTT CAISESTGFTDTQYF
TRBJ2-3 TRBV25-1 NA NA TGTGCCAGCAGTGAGGCGGGGGCAACAGATACGCAGTATTTT CASSEAGATDTQYF
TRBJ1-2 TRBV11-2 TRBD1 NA TGTGCCAGCAGCTTTGACAGGGGGGATGGCTACACCTTC CASSFDRGDGYTF
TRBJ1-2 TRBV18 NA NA TGTGCCAGCTCACCACCGGAGAGGGTTTCTGGCTACACCTTC CASSPPERVSGYTF
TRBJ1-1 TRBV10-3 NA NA TGTGCCATCAGTGACAGGGAGGGCACTGAAGCTTTCTTT CAISDREGTEAFF
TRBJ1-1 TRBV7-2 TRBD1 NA TGTGCCAGCAGCTCGACAGGGACGGTCACTGAAGCTTTCTTT CASSSTGTVTEAFF
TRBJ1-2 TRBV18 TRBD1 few TGTGCCAGCTCACCAGAGGGCCCGGGACAGGGGAACTATGGCTACACCTTC CASSPEGPGQGNYGYTF
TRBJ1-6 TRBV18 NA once TGTGCCAGCTCACCCACAAGGGGGGGGGATAATTCACCCCTCCACTTT CASSPTRGGDNSPLHF